This TCR beta chain was found in a study of tumor-infiltrating lymphocytes in primary liver carcinoma. Study summary: Each of the samples returned roughly 3.5 to 8 million productive TCRbeta reads (a yield similar across tissue types).

Germline lookup yields CDR1 SGHNT and CDR2 YENEEA. The CDR3 has 17 amino acids. Starting material of approximately 500 ng total RNA yielded TCR beta cDNA via a constant-region primer. Libraries for TCR beta were built through three nested multiplex PCR rounds, which together made up a slightly modified ARM-PCR procedure. Primers for the first two PCR rounds were TRBV1-TRBV30 forward primers and a C-beta reverse primer (roughly 10 cycles per round). MiXCR was run by TCRdb on the multiplex PCR reads, yielding one entry per CDR3 protein. The sample has roughly 100,000 distinct CDR3 sequences; almost 70% are singletons. From unsorted bulk tissue weighing roughly 17-31 mg, DNA and RNA were co-extracted. With chronic HBV infection, the patients were also treatment-naive. All tumor specimens exceeded 80% viable tumor cells. Note on this clonotype: A junction boundary mismatches the germline segment, possibly from a read error.

This TCR was sampled from a woman in her sixties with primary liver carcinoma and hepatitis B virus infection. This chain joins TRBV11-3 and TRBJ2-3; perhaps TRBD2 as D (6 bases). The material sequenced was liver tumor tissue from sampling region 5. Indicated subset: tumor region T5, tumor centre. CDR3 sequence: CASSLGLTAYSKDTQYF. The CDR3 region has the DNA TGTGCCAGCAGCCTTGGACTAACGGCCTACTCCAAAGATACGCAGTATTTC.